The next 22 T cell receptor beta chains were all read from a single sample in a study of T cells after yellow fever vaccination. Each CDR3 protein is one row after TCRdb ran MiXCR on the 5' RACE reads. The sample records over 110,000 distinct CDR3 sequences, over 7% being singletons. Source: CD4+ T cells sorted from PBMCs, taken 5 days after the yellow fever booster vaccination. Receptors were obtained from a man in his thirties or forties who received the YFV17D yellow fever vaccine.

This clonotype appeared many times. The rearrangement uses TRBV20-1 and TRBJ1-1; possibly TRBD1 for D (6 bases). Germline CDR1 and CDR2: DFQATT and SNEGSKA (reference sequence). CDR3 length: 15 residues. Trimming took 0 bases from V and 1 from J, leaving 12 bases between them. The CDR3: CSARDPGQTNTEAFF. As DNA, the CDR3 is TGCAGTGCTAGAGATCCAGGACAGACGAACACTGAAGCTTTCTTT.

This clonotype was observed many times. The chain recombines TRBV15 with TRBJ2-5; D gene unclear. The CDR3 extends over 14 amino acids. Trimming removed 3 bases at V and 4 bases at J, with 12 bases between. CDR1 and CDR2 (germline): LNHNV, YYDKDF (reference sequence). DNA of the CDR3: TGTGCCACCAGCAGGTCCCCGGGTCGAGAGACCCAGTACTTC. The encoded protein is CATSRSPGRETQYF.

This clonotype was observed many times. The chain employs TRBV4-1 and TRBJ1-4, with TRBD1 matching 9 bases. Unmatched junction bases numbered 10, after V lost 4 bases and J lost 7 bases. The CDR3 spans 16 residues. The V gene's germline CDR1 is MGHRA and CDR2 YSYEKL. The CDR3 is CASSRYPQGASEKLFF. CDR3 nucleotide sequence: TGCGCCAGCAGCCGCTATCCACAGGGGGCGAGTGAAAAACTGTTTTTT.

This clonotype was seen at least ten times. V usage is TRBV7-9 and J usage is TRBJ1-1, with D possibly being TRBD1 (5 bases). The V gene's germline CDR1 is SEHNR and CDR2 FQNEAQ (reference sequence). The V end lost 5 bases, the J end lost 2 bases, and 15 bases lay between the germline ends. The CDR3 contains 15 residues. CDR3 DNA sequence: TGTGCCAGCAGCCGACTTCGGACACGTAACACTGAAGCTTTCTTT. It translates to CASSRLRTRNTEAFF.

This clonotype was detected many times. The chain recombines TRBV2 with TRBJ2-2; D is perhaps TRBD2 (6 bases). The CDR3 is 13 residues long. Trimming pared 4 bases from V and 4 bases from J, leaving 7 bases between. Per germline, CDR1 SNHLY and CDR2 FYNNEI. CDR3 nucleotides: TGTGCCAGCAGTGCAGCGGGCACCGGGGAGCTGTTTTTT. It encodes CASSAAGTGELFF.

Ten or more counts support this clonotype. This chain uses TRBV27 with TRBJ2-7; 7 bases map to TRBD2. The CDR3 contains 13 residues. Unmatched junction bases numbered 7, after V lost 6 bases and J lost 5 bases. Germline assignment: CDR1 MNHEY and CDR2 SMNVEV (reference sequence). CDR3 region: CASRFAGEHEQYF. For the CDR3, the DNA is TGTGCCAGCAGATTTGCGGGAGAGCACGAGCAGTACTTC.

In its sample, this clonotype was seen many times. The V gene is TRBV7-9, the J gene TRBJ2-1; 11 bases fit TRBD2. J gave up 0 bases and V 5 bases, and 6 bases lay outside the gene matches. The length of the CDR3 is 17 residues. The V gene's germline CDR1 is SEHNR and CDR2 FQNEAQ (reference sequence). The chain's CDR3 is CASSPIGTSGSYNEQFF. The CDR3 coding sequence is TGTGCCAGCAGCCCCATTGGGACTAGCGGCTCCTACAATGAGCAGTTCTTC.

The sample holds many counts of this clonotype. The chain joins TRBV28 to TRBJ2-7; 9 bases agree with TRBD1. The CDR3 runs 14 residues. Germline V gives CDR1 MDHEN, CDR2 SYDVKM. Trimming removed 6 bases from V and 5 bases from J; junction bases left unmatched: 8. The CDR3 reads CASSKGQGYNEQYF. The CDR3 coding sequence is TGTGCCAGCAGCAAGGGACAGGGTTACAACGAGCAGTACTTC.

This clonotype was detected many times. This chain joins TRBV3-1 and TRBJ2-3; no firm D call. The ends were cut back, 3 bases at V and 4 bases at J, with 14 bases in the middle. Germline V gives CDR1 LGHDT, CDR2 YNNKEL (reference sequence). The CDR3 is made up of 15 amino acids. The CDR3: CASSHAPTYPDTQYF. Written as DNA, the CDR3 is TGTGCCAGCAGCCATGCCCCCACGTACCCAGATACGCAGTATTTT.

The sample holds many counts of this clonotype. The genes are TRBV24-1 and TRBJ1-1, with D unclear. CDR3 length: 13 residues. Germline V gene sequence: CDR1 KGHDR, CDR2 SFDVKD. V lost 7 bases, J lost 0 bases, and 8 bases lay in between. The CDR3 DNA is TGTGCCACCAGAGAGACCTTGAACACTGAAGCTTTCTTT. It specifies CATRETLNTEAFF.

This clonotype was counted at least ten times. The chain is built from TRBV20-1 and TRBJ2-4, with D perhaps TRBD1 (5 bases). Deletions cut 2 bases from V and 0 bases from J, with 11 bases between. Germline loops: CDR1 DFQATT, CDR2 SNEGSKA (reference sequence). The CDR3 is 15 amino acids. DNA of the CDR3: TGCAGTGCTAGATCAGGACAAAAAGCCAAAAACATTCAGTACTTC. Translating gives CSARSGQKAKNIQYF.

The rearrangement uses TRBV5-1 and TRBJ2-6, with TRBD1 identical over 12 bases. Germline CDR1 SGHRS, CDR2 YFSETQ. The trim removed 0 bases at V and 4 bases at J, leaving 8 bases unmatched. The CDR3 has 19 residues. The CDR3 is CASSLEGTGGVSGANVLTF. CDR3 nucleotide sequence: TGCGCCAGCAGCTTGGAAGGGACAGGGGGCGTTAGCGGGGCCAACGTCCTGACTTTC. Full variable domain (rest looked up from reference TRBV5-1 and TRBJ2-6): KAGVTQTPRYLIKTRGQQVTLSCSPISGHRSVSWYQQTPGQGLQFLFEYFSETQRNKGNFPGRFSGRQFSNSRSEMNVSTLELGDSALYLCASSLEGTGGVSGANVLTFGAGSRLTVL.

The sample holds a few counts of this clonotype. CDR3 DNA: TGTGCCAGCTCACTGATGACAGGATTCGGCTACGAGCAGTACTTC. The encoded protein is CASSLMTGFGYEQYF. The rearrangement links TRBV18 to TRBJ2-7; TRBD1 might be the D (6 bases). The CDR3 totals 15 residues. Germline V CDR1 and CDR2: KGHSH, LQKENI. Trimming cost V 4 bases and J 3 bases, with 16 bases left between them.

This clonotype was counted between two and nine times. The CDR3 DNA reads TGTGCCAGCAGCAAAACTAGCGGGAGGATCGGCGCAGATACGCAGTATTTT. Protein: CASSKTSGRIGADTQYF. The chain is built from TRBV7-9 and TRBJ2-3; 12 bases align to TRBD2. The V segment lost 5 bases and the J segment 4 bases; nucleotides outside the gene matches: 10. The CDR3 spans 17 residues. Germline V gene lookup returns CDR1 SEHNR and CDR2 FQNEAQ (reference sequence).

Many counts were recorded for this clonotype. The gene calls are TRBV4-2 and TRBJ2-5; D perhaps matches TRBD2 (6 bases). V lost 4 bases, J lost 2 bases, and 11 bases lay in between. CDR1 and CDR2 from the germline V gene are LGHNA and YNFKEQ. The CDR3 covers 14 residues. CDR3 in amino acids: CASSRGEVQETQYF. The CDR3 DNA is TGTGCCAGCAGCCGAGGGGAGGTACAAGAGACCCAGTACTTC.

The table lists this clonotype with many counts. The chain combines TRBV12-3 or TRBV12-4 with TRBJ1-3, with D tentatively TRBD1 (5 bases). The CDR3 sequence is 16 residues long. The V gene lost 1 base and the J gene lost 0 bases, with 10 bases spanning the gap. The CDR3 sequence: CASSLGDSFSGNTIYF. The CDR3 DNA is TGTGCCAGCAGTTTAGGTGACAGCTTCTCTGGAAACACCATATATTTT.

This clonotype was detected many times. The rearrangement links TRBV20-1 to TRBJ2-7; 8 bases line up with TRBD2. V gave up 6 bases and J gave up 6 bases; unmatched junction bases: 10. The CDR3 covers 13 residues. The germline V gene has CDR1 DFQATT and CDR2 SNEGSKA (reference sequence). The CDR3 reads CSAETSGKSEQYF. CDR3 DNA sequence: TGCAGTGCCGAAACTAGCGGCAAGAGCGAGCAGTACTTC.

This clonotype occurred a few times. The chain links TRBV19 to TRBJ2-7; TRBD1 is a possible D gene (5 bases). The CDR3 covers 13 residues. CDR1 is LNHDA, CDR2 SQIVND, per germline (reference sequence). V was trimmed by 1 base and J by 3 bases, leaving 7 bases between them. CDR3 amino acids: CASSIADSYEQYF. The DNA for the CDR3 is TGTGCCAGTAGTATAGCCGACAGCTACGAGCAGTACTTC.

This clonotype was recorded at least ten times. This chain links TRBV5-6 with TRBJ2-7, with D unclear. V was cut by 0 bases and J by 7 bases, with 8 bases left in between. Germline CDR1 is SGHDT and CDR2 is YYEEEE. CDR3 length: 12 residues. The CDR3 region is CASSLGAWEQYF. In nucleotides, the CDR3 is TGTGCCAGCAGCTTGGGGGCTTGGGAGCAGTACTTC.

The V gene is TRBV5-1, the J gene TRBJ2-1; 9 bases are a match to TRBD1. This CDR3 is 15 amino acids long. V shed 3 bases and J 7 bases; nucleotides not matched to a gene: 8. The germline V gene has CDR1 SGHRS and CDR2 YFSETQ. In DNA, the CDR3 is TGCGCCAGCAGCTCCACAGGGGGCTCAAGGAATGAGCAGTTCTTC. This encodes CASSSTGGSRNEQFF.

This clonotype was seen a handful of times. The chain uses TRBV28 and TRBJ1-3; 7 positions agree with TRBD1. V lost 5 bases to trimming and J lost 0 bases; unmatched junction nucleotides: 7. The CDR3 is made up of 16 amino acids. The germline V gene encodes CDR1 MDHEN and CDR2 SYDVKM. In DNA, the CDR3 is TGTGCCAGCAGTACAAACAGGGGACCCTCTGGAAACACCATATATTTT. Its translation is CASSTNRGPSGNTIYF.

A note on this clonotype: Given a much more abundant clone one base away, this may be a read error. V is TRBV11-2 and J is TRBJ2-7; 9 bases fit TRBD2. This CDR3 is 13 amino acids long. Germline CDR1 is SGHAT and CDR2 is FQNNGV. J gave up 7 bases and V 4 bases, and 5 bases lay outside the gene matches. The CDR3 region is CASSCGRAREQYF. CDR3 bases: TGTGCCAGCAGCTGCGGGAGGGCCCGGGAGCAGTACTTC.